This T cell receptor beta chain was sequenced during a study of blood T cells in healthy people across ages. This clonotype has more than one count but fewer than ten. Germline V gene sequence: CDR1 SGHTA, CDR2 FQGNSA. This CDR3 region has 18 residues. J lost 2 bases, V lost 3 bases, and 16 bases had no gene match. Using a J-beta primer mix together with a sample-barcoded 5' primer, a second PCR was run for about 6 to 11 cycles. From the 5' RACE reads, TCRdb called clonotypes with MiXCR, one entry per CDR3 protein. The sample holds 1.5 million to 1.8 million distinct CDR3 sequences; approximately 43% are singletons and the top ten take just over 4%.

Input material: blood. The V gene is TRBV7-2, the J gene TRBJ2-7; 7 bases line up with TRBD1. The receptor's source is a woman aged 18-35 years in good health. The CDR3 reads CASSFDRVRTAVAYEQYF. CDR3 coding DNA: TGTGCCAGCAGCTTCGACAGGGTCCGGACTGCCGTCGCCTACGAGCAGTACTTC.